The next 13 T cell receptor beta chains were all read from a single sample in a study of blood T cell repertoires in COVID-19. This table comes from immunoSEQ multiplex PCR, and its TCRdb copy is limited to in-frame clones, with some not included. Here the sample spans about 160,000 clones, about four fifths being singletons. Sequencing used peripheral blood. These receptors were obtained from a woman over 75 with active or convalescent COVID-19.

This chain links TRBV12-3 or TRBV12-4 with TRBJ1-2, with D perhaps TRBD1 (6 bases). The V end was cut by 8 bases, the J end by 8 bases, with 15 bases between. This CDR3 contains 12 residues. The CDR3 DNA sequence: TGTGCCAGCTTCCCGAGGGGGGGCGGCTACACCTTC. Translated: CASFPRGGGYTF.

As for this clone: Its ends do not fully match the called genes, so a read error is possible. The CDR3 DNA reads as TGTGCTAGCAGCCCCCGAGGCAGTACTAATGAAAAACTGTTTTTT. Its translation is CASSPRGSTNEKLFF. The rearrangement joins TRBV7-7 to TRBJ1-4, with no clear D. The CDR3 length is 15 residues. CDR1 and CDR2 from the germline V gene are SSHAT and FNYEAQ (reference sequence).

The chain carries TRBV19 and TRBJ2-3; tentatively, D is TRBD1 (5 bases). The V gene's germline CDR1 is LNHDA and CDR2 SQIVND (reference sequence). V was pared by 6 bases and J by 1 base, with 11 bases between. CDR3 size: 14 residues. The CDR3 sequence: CASRAHRRTDTQYF. The CDR3 bases are TGTGCCAGTAGAGCCCACAGGCGCACAGATACGCAGTATTTT.

The V gene is TRBV5-1, the J gene TRBJ1-1; TRBD1 agrees at 8 bases. Germline V gene sequence: CDR1 SGHRS, CDR2 YFSETQ. The CDR3 has 13 amino acids. After removal of 4 bases from V and 7 bases from J, the junction contained 6 bases not matched to a gene. The chain's CDR3 is CASSVTGDREAFF. The CDR3 DNA sequence: TGCGCCAGCAGCGTGACAGGGGATCGTGAAGCTTTCTTT.

The V gene is TRBV24-1, the J gene TRBJ1-2, with a possible D match to TRBD1 (5 bases). Between the trimmed V and J ends, which lost 2 bases and 7 bases, there was a span of 10 bases. Germline V gene data show CDR1 as KGHDR and CDR2 as SFDVKD. The CDR3 length is 13 residues. Here the CDR3 DNA reads TGTGCCACCAGTGATTGGGACGGGGGTGGCTACACCTTC. Translated, it gives CATSDWDGGGYTF.

The CDR3 coding sequence is TGTGCCACCAGTGATGCATTCCGGGACAGGGCGTGTGATACGCAGTATTTT. Amino acid sequence: CATSDAFRDRACDTQYF. This rearrangement joins TRBV24-1 to TRBJ2-3; the match to TRBD1 covers 9 bases. In germline, CDR1 is KGHDR, CDR2 SFDVKD. The CDR3 runs 17 residues. Germline trimming cut 3 bases from V and 6 bases from J; bases unmatched to any gene: 12.

This clone showed up just once. The genes are TRBV5-1 and TRBJ1-3, with 8 bases fitting TRBD1. J lost 4 bases, V lost 2 bases, and 8 bases had no gene match. The CDR3 length is 16 residues. Germline V lookup: CDR1 SGHRS, CDR2 YFSETQ. The CDR3 protein is CASSLSPGQAGNTIYF. The CDR3 DNA follows: TGCGCCAGCAGCTTAAGTCCGGGACAGGCGGGAAACACCATATATTTT.

Only one count was recorded for this clone. This chain connects TRBV19 to TRBJ2-3; TRBD2 matches 7 bases. This CDR3 region has 15 residues. Germline V gene data show CDR1 as LNHDA and CDR2 as SQIVND (reference sequence). With 6 bases clipped from V and 5 bases from J, the junction kept 11 bases outside the gene matches. The CDR3, as DNA: TGTGCCAGTAGCACCTGGACTAGGGCCGGAGATACGCAGTATTTT. It translates to CASSTWTRAGDTQYF.

The chain combines TRBV27 with TRBJ1-2, with 8 bases fitting TRBD1. The CDR3 has 17 residues. Losses at the gene ends were 0 bases for V and 6 bases for J; bases not matched to a gene: 12. Germline CDR1 reads MNHEY; CDR2 reads SMNVEV (reference sequence). CDR3 DNA: TGTGCCAGCAGTTTATCGGGGCAGGGGGCGATGTTCCATGGCTACACCTTC. Translating gives CASSLSGQGAMFHGYTF.

CDR3 region: CASNRNRGLAEGYTDTQYF. CDR3 DNA sequence: TGTGCCAGCAACCGAAATCGGGGACTAGCGGAAGGTTACACAGATACGCAGTATTTT. This chain links TRBV28 with TRBJ2-3; TRBD2 agrees at 11 bases. The CDR3 is made up of 19 amino acids. Germline CDR1 and CDR2: MDHEN and SYDVKM. With V trimmed by 7 bases and J by 2 bases, 17 bases remained unmatched.

This clone was detected once. The chain uses TRBV19 and TRBJ2-3, with 9 bases identical to TRBD1. CDR1 is LNHDA and CDR2 is SQIVND in the germline V gene (reference sequence). The V segment lost 6 bases and the J segment 5 bases; nucleotides outside the gene matches: 6. CDR3 length equals 14 residues. The CDR3 bases are TGTGCCAGTAGCCTACAGGGGGCTGGAGATACGCAGTATTTT. It specifies CASSLQGAGDTQYF.

This clone was observed a few times. The gene calls are TRBV11-2 and TRBJ1-1; 8 bases are shared with TRBD1. Trimming took 5 bases from V and 4 from J; bases not matched to a gene: 3. Looked up from germline, CDR1 is SGHAT and CDR2 is FQNNGV. The CDR3 totals 13 residues. The CDR3 nucleotides read TGTGCCAGCAGCCATACAGGGGGCACTGAAGCTTTCTTT. Residues: CASSHTGGTEAFF. Full variable domain (rest looked up from reference TRBV11-2 and TRBJ1-1): EAGVAQSPRYKIIEKRQSVAFWCNPISGHATLYWYQQILGQGPKLLIQFQNNGVVDDSQLPKDRFSAERLKGVDSTLKIQPAKLEDSAVYLCASSHTGGTEAFFGQGTRLTVV.

The gene calls are TRBV3-1 (or the pseudogene TRBV3-2) and TRBJ1-4, with D possibly matching TRBD1 (6 bases). Germline CDR1 and CDR2: LGHDT and YNNKEL (reference sequence). The V end was cut by 3 bases, the J end by 8 bases, with 13 bases between. The CDR3 extends over 14 amino acids. CDR3 amino acids: CASSQVLDSEKLFF. CDR3 DNA: TGTGCCAGCAGCCAGGTCCTGGACAGCGAAAAACTGTTTTTT.